This passage covers 29 T cell receptor beta chains from one sample sequenced in a study of radiation and T cells in renal cell carcinoma. Sequencing used immunoSEQ multiplex PCR; TCRdb keeps in-frame clones, though not all of them. The sample holds roughly 49,000 clones, roughly 78% seen once. Time point described: blood 2 weeks post-SBRT. Described treatment: 15 Gy SBRT to primary tumor, nephrectomy 4 weeks later. The starting material was blood, obtained from a patient whose treatment included radiotherapy and nephrectomy. Receptor source: a woman in her 70s with renal cell carcinoma.

This clone has a handful of counts. The rearrangement uses TRBV18 and TRBJ1-2; 8 bases match TRBD1. Germline CDR1 reads KGHSH; CDR2 reads LQKENI. The CDR3 is made up of 13 amino acids. V shed 5 bases and J 6 bases; nucleotides not matched to a gene: 5. CDR3 sequence (DNA): TGTGCCAGCTCAACGCGGACAGGGCATGGCTACACCTTC. This codes for CASSTRTGHGYTF.

The chain is built from TRBV5-1 and TRBJ2-7, with D tentatively TRBD2 (6 bases). V dropped 0 bases and J dropped 5 bases, with 12 bases sitting between them. The germline V gene has CDR1 SGHRS and CDR2 YFSETQ. This CDR3 is built from 14 residues. CDR3 protein: CASSLGEAGHEQYF. DNA of the CDR3: TGCGCCAGCAGCTTGGGGGAGGCAGGACACGAGCAGTACTTC.

V and J are TRBV5-6 and TRBJ1-2; a possible D gene is TRBD1 (5 bases). The germline gives CDR1 SGHDT, CDR2 YYEEEE. The CDR3 spans 12 residues. Trimming took 4 bases from V and 8 from J, leaving 12 bases between them. In DNA, the CDR3 is TGTGCCAGCAGCGGACCGGGACCCGGCTACACCTTC. Encoded protein: CASSGPGPGYTF. Using reference TRBV5-6 and TRBJ1-2 for the parts outside the CDR3, the full variable domain is DAGVTQSPTHLIKTRGQQVTLRCSPKSGHDTVSWYQQALGQGPQFIFQYYEEEERQRGNFPDRFSGHQFPNYSSELNVNALLLGDSALYLCASSGPGPGYTFGSGTRLTVV.

The chain employs TRBV4-2 and TRBJ1-4; weak D call: TRBD1 (6 bases). Trimming removed 5 bases from V and 5 bases from J, with 12 bases in between. CDR1 LGHNA and CDR2 YNFKEQ come from the germline V gene. CDR3 size: 14 residues. The CDR3 loop is CASSTDRLNEKLFF. As DNA, the CDR3 is TGTGCCAGCAGCACAGACAGGCTCAATGAAAAACTGTTTTTT.

The rearrangement uses TRBV10-3 and TRBJ2-7, with 7 bases aligning to TRBD1. The CDR3 extends over 12 amino acids. V trimming: 8 bases; J trimming: 2 bases; junction bases outside the gene matches: 3. Per germline, CDR1 ENHRY and CDR2 SYGVKD. The CDR3 coding sequence is TGTGCCATCCGGGACAGCACCTACGAGCAGTACTTC. It is translated as CAIRDSTYEQYF.

This clone was found once. The V and J genes are TRBV10-3 and TRBJ2-5; 10 bases match TRBD1. The CDR3 consists of 16 residues. The germline V gene encodes CDR1 ENHRY and CDR2 SYGVKD. With V trimmed by 3 bases and J by 2 bases, 6 bases remained unmatched. CDR3 protein: CAISDLDRGSQETQYF. The CDR3 DNA reads TGTGCCATCAGTGACCTGGACAGGGGGTCTCAAGAGACCCAGTACTTC.

The chain couples TRBV5-1 to TRBJ2-2; the D is unclear. Germline CDR1 SGHRS, CDR2 YFSETQ. V lost 0 bases and J lost 1, with 7 bases in between. The CDR3 consists of 15 residues. CDR3 coding DNA: TGCGCCAGCAGCTTGGATGGCAGGAACACCGGGGAGCTGTTTTTT. It encodes CASSLDGRNTGELFF.

This rearrangement joins TRBV6-5 to TRBJ2-5; tentative D call: TRBD1 (5 bases). Germline V gene sequence: CDR1 MNHEY, CDR2 SVGAGI. The CDR3 extends over 15 amino acids. V was cut by 11 bases and J by 4 bases, with 23 bases left in between. DNA for the CDR3: TGTGCCGCTGGGGCGCGTACCTCCCCAGCAGAGACCCAGTACTTC. Protein product: CAAGARTSPAETQYF.

This clone was picked up a small number of times. The V and J genes are TRBV6-5 and TRBJ2-5, with TRBD2 matching 10 bases. This CDR3 region has 15 residues. CDR1 is MNHEY and CDR2 is SVGAGI in the germline V gene. Trimming at V came to 6 bases and at J to 2 bases, leaving 6 bases not matched to a gene. Written as DNA, the CDR3 is TGTGCCAGCAGCTCAGCGGGAGGGGTGCAAGAGACCCAGTACTTC. Translating gives CASSSAGGVQETQYF.

The genes are TRBV19 and TRBJ1-2, with 8 nucleotides matching TRBD1. Trimming removed 5 bases from V and 3 bases from J; junction bases left unmatched: 5. The V gene's germline CDR1 is LNHDA and CDR2 SQIVND (reference sequence). CDR3 length equals 14 residues. CDR3 coding DNA: TGTGCCAGTAGTCCCGGACAGGGAGACTATGGCTACACCTTC. Amino acids: CASSPGQGDYGYTF.

The CDR3 DNA is TGTGCCAGTAGTACTCCTCCGGAAACGAATGAGCAGTTCTTC. Translation: CASSTPPETNEQFF. The chain employs TRBV19 and TRBJ2-1; D remains ambiguous. Trimming took off 4 bases at V and 7 bases at J, with 14 bases between the two ends. Germline loops: CDR1 LNHDA, CDR2 SQIVND (reference sequence). CDR3 length: 14 amino acids.

This rearrangement joins TRBV13 to TRBJ2-7; TRBD1 agrees at 8 bases. Losses at the gene ends were 4 bases for V and 4 bases for J; bases not matched to a gene: 6. Germline CDR1 reads PRHDT; CDR2 reads FYEKMQ (reference sequence). This CDR3 comprises 14 residues. CDR3 in amino acids: CASSSNRGRYEQYF. The CDR3 coding sequence is TGTGCCAGCAGCTCTAACAGGGGGAGATACGAGCAGTACTTC.

This clone was detected only once. The V call is TRBV4-3, the J call TRBJ2-4; TRBD2 agrees at 10 bases. Germline lookup yields CDR1 LGHNA and CDR2 YSLEER. The CDR3 runs 17 residues. V shed 0 bases and J 0 bases; nucleotides not matched to a gene: 2. The CDR3 sequence: CASSQDSSGGAKNIQYF. CDR3 in DNA: TGCGCCAGCAGCCAAGATTCTAGCGGGGGAGCCAAAAACATTCAGTACTTC.

This chain uses TRBV15 with TRBJ2-1, with a possible D match to TRBD2 (7 bases). CDR3 length equals 14 residues. Trimming shortened V by 5 bases and J by 9 bases, and 17 bases separated the two germline ends. From germline, CDR1 is LNHNV and CDR2 YYDKDF (reference sequence). The CDR3 bases are TGTGCCACCAGCGGGGGGGCAGGAGCGGGTGAGCAGTTCTTC. Protein: CATSGGAGAGEQFF.

The chain uses TRBV7-6 and TRBJ2-7, with D tentatively TRBD1 (6 bases). The V gene lost 2 bases and the J gene lost 7 bases, with 21 bases spanning the gap. The length of the CDR3 is 16 residues. The germline CDR1 and CDR2 sequences are SGHVS and FNYEAQ. CDR3 protein: CASSLSPVRGIREQYF. The DNA for the CDR3 is TGTGCCAGCAGCTTAAGCCCCGTTAGGGGGATCCGGGAGCAGTACTTC.

The chain recombines TRBV5-1 with TRBJ2-1; 11 nucleotides line up with TRBD2. There are 15 residues in the CDR3. Germline V lookup: CDR1 SGHRS, CDR2 YFSETQ. V trimming: 0 bases; J trimming: 7 bases; junction bases outside the gene matches: 3. The chain's CDR3 is CASSLVAGGGNEQFF. In DNA form, the CDR3 reads TGCGCCAGCAGCTTGGTAGCGGGAGGGGGAAATGAGCAGTTCTTC.

This sequence joins TRBV29-1 and TRBJ2-7, with D unresolved. The CDR3 is made up of 11 amino acids. Germline V lookup: CDR1 SQVTM, CDR2 ANQGSEA. The ends were cut back, 2 bases at V and 4 bases at J, with 6 bases in the middle. The DNA for the CDR3 is TGCAGCGTTGAACTGCATTACGAGCAGTACTTC. This codes for CSVELHYEQYF.

This sequence joins TRBV14 and TRBJ2-2; D ambiguous. This CDR3 region has 11 residues. The V gene's germline CDR1 is SGHDN and CDR2 FVKESK. The ends were cut back, 3 bases at V and 7 bases at J, with 3 bases in the middle. CDR3 coding DNA: TGTGCCAGCAGCCAGTTCGGGGAGCTGTTTTTT. Its protein is CASSQFGELFF.

The chain has TRBV10-3 and TRBJ1-1; D is unclear. CDR1 is ENHRY, CDR2 SYGVKD, per germline. V was shortened by 2 bases and J by 6 bases, with 4 bases between the two germline ends. The CDR3 runs 11 residues. The CDR3 bases are TGTGCCATCAGTGAGATGGCTGAAGCTTTCTTT. Translation: CAISEMAEAFF.

The rearrangement joins TRBV4-1 to TRBJ1-1; D is unclear. The germline V gene encodes CDR1 MGHRA and CDR2 YSYEKL. V dropped 1 base and J dropped 0 bases, with 12 bases sitting between them. The CDR3 consists of 16 residues. This CDR3 is CASSQVGVRMNTEAFF. The CDR3 region has the DNA TGCGCCAGCAGCCAAGTGGGCGTGAGGATGAACACTGAAGCTTTCTTT.

The J gene is TRBJ1-3, the V gene TRBV5-8; D not resolved. Germline CDR1 and CDR2: SGHTS and YDEGEE. CDR3 size: 15 residues. V was shortened by 4 bases and J by 3 bases, with 14 bases between the two germline ends. The CDR3 nucleotides read TGTGCCAGCAGCCGTTTTTTGGGCCGTGGAAACACCATATATTTT. This sequence encodes CASSRFLGRGNTIYF.

This chain joins TRBV4-1 and TRBJ1-2, with 7 bases matching TRBD1. CDR1 is MGHRA and CDR2 is YSYEKL in the germline V gene. This CDR3 is built from 16 residues. The junction had 8 bases not matched to a gene; V was cut back by 1 base and J by 3 bases. CDR3 bases: TGCGCCAGCAGCCAAGGAACAGGGGTTGTAGACTATGGCTACACCTTC. Amino acids: CASSQGTGVVDYGYTF.

The gene calls are TRBV19 and TRBJ1-5; 7 nucleotides match TRBD1. CDR3 length equals 15 residues. V lost 6 bases, J lost 1 base, and 6 bases stayed unmatched. The germline gives CDR1 LNHDA, CDR2 SQIVND (reference sequence). CDR3 loop: CASRTGTVSNQPQHF. For the CDR3, the DNA is TGTGCCAGTAGAACTGGGACAGTGAGCAATCAGCCCCAGCATTTT.

The chain's CDR3 is CASSLRDAFTTSTDTQYF. The CDR3 DNA follows: TGTGCCAGCAGCCTCCGGGACGCCTTTACAACTAGCACAGATACGCAGTATTTT. The chain carries TRBV7-6 and TRBJ2-3; perhaps D is TRBD1 or TRBD2 (5 bases each). The V gene lost 5 bases and the J gene lost 0 bases, with 21 bases spanning the gap. The CDR3 runs 18 residues. Germline V gene data show CDR1 as SGHVS and CDR2 as FNYEAQ.

The chain employs TRBV6-5 and TRBJ2-2; weak D call: TRBD2 (6 bases). The germline gives CDR1 MNHEY, CDR2 SVGAGI. Trimming stripped 4 bases from V and 0 bases from J, with 12 bases between. The CDR3 has 16 amino acids. The CDR3 DNA reads TGTGCCAGCAGTTGGGGACTGAGCCCGAACACCGGGGAGCTGTTTTTT. It encodes CASSWGLSPNTGELFF.

Points on this clone: A read error may produce the germline difference seen at one junction end. CDR3 residues: CASSFNPRESRYF. The CDR3 DNA reads as TGTGCCAGCAGCTTCAACCCCCGGGAGTCCAGATATTTC. The chain links TRBV11-2 to TRBJ2-7; the D gene is possibly TRBD2 (6 bases). CDR1 is SGHAT and CDR2 is FQNNGV in the germline V gene. The CDR3 consists of 13 residues.

The V gene is TRBV5-1, the J gene TRBJ2-7; 7 positions agree with TRBD2. Germline values: CDR1 SGHRS, CDR2 YFSETQ. The CDR3 sequence is 15 residues long. Germline trimming cut 4 bases from V and 1 base from J; bases unmatched to any gene: 8. The CDR3 nucleotides read TGCGCCAGCAGCCCGCCGCAGGGAGGGTCCTACGAGCAGTACTTC. Its protein is CASSPPQGGSYEQYF.

The chain couples TRBV6-1 to TRBJ1-5, with 8 positions matching TRBD1. From germline, CDR1 is MNHNS and CDR2 SASEGT. Trimming removed 6 bases from V and 2 bases from J; junction bases left unmatched: 6. The CDR3 contains 15 residues. The CDR3 nucleotides read TGTGCCAGCAGGGCTTTGGACAGGGGCAATCAGCCCCAGCATTTT. It specifies CASRALDRGNQPQHF.

This sequence joins TRBV5-1 and TRBJ2-2, with 12 positions matching TRBD1. This CDR3 is built from 16 residues. J gave up 6 bases and V 3 bases, and 6 bases lay outside the gene matches. The germline CDR1 and CDR2 sequences are SGHRS and YFSETQ. CDR3 in DNA: TGCGCCAGCAGCTCGACCGGGACAGGGGGCTCCGGGGAGCTGTTTTTT. It specifies CASSSTGTGGSGELFF.